This T cell receptor beta chain was profiled in a study of blood T cell repertoires in COVID-19. Study background: The United States, Italy and Spain provided the acute and convalescent COVID-19 samples. The analysed material was cDNA or gDNA that came from T cells, B-cell-depleted T cells, or PBMCs.

Authors' processing steps: Counts of nucleated cells, estimated from reference gene primer amplification, were obtained. Profiling relied on immunoSEQ multiplex PCR, and the TCRdb table lists in-frame clones only, not all of them. V, J and clone size derive from that table, while D and trimming were established from the DNA sequence. The top ten clones hold 16% of a sample with about 120,000 clones, just under 80% of them seen once. Germline loops: CDR1 KGHSH, CDR2 LQKENI. The V and J ends lost 5 bases and 1 base respectively, with 8 bases between them. The CDR3 totals 13 residues. The clonotype comes from a man aged 55 to 69 with active or convalescent COVID-19. The chain carries TRBV18 and TRBJ1-1; D is uncertain. The source material was peripheral blood. This CDR3 reads CASSTSENTEAFF. The CDR3 DNA reads TGTGCCAGCTCAACCTCAGAGAACACTGAAGCTTTCTTT.